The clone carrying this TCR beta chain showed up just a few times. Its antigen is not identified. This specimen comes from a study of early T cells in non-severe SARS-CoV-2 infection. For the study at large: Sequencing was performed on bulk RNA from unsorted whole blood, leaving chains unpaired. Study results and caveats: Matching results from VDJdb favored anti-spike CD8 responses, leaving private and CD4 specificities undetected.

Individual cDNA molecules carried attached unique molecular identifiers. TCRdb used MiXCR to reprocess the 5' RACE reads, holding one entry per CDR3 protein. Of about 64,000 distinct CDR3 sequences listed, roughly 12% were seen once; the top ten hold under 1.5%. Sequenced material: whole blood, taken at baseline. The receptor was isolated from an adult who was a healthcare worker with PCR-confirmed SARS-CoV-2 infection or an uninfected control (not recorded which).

The CDR3 DNA sequence: TGTGCCATCAGTCAGATTGACAGGGCAGAGACCCAGTACTTC. Its protein is CAISQIDRAETQYF. The genes are TRBV10-3 and TRBJ2-5; 7 bases fit TRBD1. Germline CDR1 is ENHRY and CDR2 is SYGVKD. CDR3 length: 14 residues. V shed 5 bases, J shed 4 bases, and the junction held 7 bases outside the gene matches.